This T cell receptor (beta chain) appears in the sequencing data of a study of T cell responses to AZD1222 COVID-19 vaccine (dated by TCRdb to about 2021). As for the study more broadly: TCR sequencing was performed for over 230 trial participants, of whom around 210 were given two doses of AZD1222 and around 25 were given two doses of MenACWY control vaccine. Trial participants were enrolled by age into 18-55, 56-69 and 70-plus year subgroups, with roughly 160, 29 and 62 TCR-sequenced participants respectively. The investigation overall reported the following: Epitopes outside the regions mutated in the B.1.351 and B.1.1.7 variants were reportedly recognized by nearly half of the unique spike-specific TCRs. In the small 56-69-year group, the increase in depth fell short of significance, most likely because of low power. After two AZD1222 doses, spike-specific TCR breadth and depth were significantly higher than at day 0 and than in MenACWY recipients. Vaccine-associated CD4 TCRs spanned the whole spike protein, with dominant responses in regions 160-218 and 743-854. Participants were mostly white British, with more females than males. The authors suggested clonal diversity may have been underestimated. Conclusions about previously exposed vaccinees were limited because only a handful of AZD1222 recipients were SARS-CoV-2 seropositive at baseline. Because no day 14 peak-response samples were available, repertoires were characterized only after the peak T cell response.

The label giving this sample's time point can be read as: about 28 days (+/-7) after the second vaccine dose. AZD1222 recipients whose second dose came at about 4 weeks and those whose second dose came at about 12 weeks were combined into one group, since spike-specific TCR depth and breadth did not differ between the two schedules. Vaccinee samples came from UK trials COV001 and COV002, including a single-blind randomized controlled phase 2/3 trial of AZD1222 (ChAdOx1 nCoV-19) in healthy adults. Trial participant PBMC samples were collected at day 0 and day 28 after the second dose for TCRbeta chain sequencing. The CDR3 regions of human TCRbeta chains were analyzed by immunosequencing. Processing in the source paper ran as follows. TCRs in the repertoires were compared against a reference library of SARS-CoV-2-specific TCRs that had been generated with the MIRA antigen-specificity platform. Breadth was defined as the fraction of unique TCRs that were SARS-CoV-2-associated, and depth was defined as the fraction of total T cells that were SARS-CoV-2-associated. Using the MIRA data, every spike-specific TCR was mapped to the spike region that the TCR reacted to and assigned to either a CD4 or a CD8 class. Log10-transformed breadth and depth values were compared by one-way ANOVA with Sidak's multiple comparisons tests. What TCRdb holds here is the immuneACCESS table cut down to in-frame rearrangements. Part of the clones is not present; checked against another copy, under half of the missing clones reflect an unresolved V gene, and the others are unexplained. V and J calls plus clone size are reproduced from that table; the DNA served to infer D and trimming. The sample has some 42,000 clones on record, approximately 80% of them singletons. 18% of the sample rests with the top ten.

V is pruned by 9 bases and J by 5 bases, leaving 6 bases of the junction without a gene match. From the cysteine through the phenylalanine, the CDR3 covers 13 amino acids. Only CDR3 DNA is held: 39 bases, read in frame from base 1. CDR1 and CDR2 are drawn from the germline V gene: MGHDK, SYGVNS. About this clone: There is no known antigen for this receptor. No much larger clone exists at a distance of one base, and base qualities are not known.

Recombination linked TRBV25-1 to TRBJ2-7, and 11 junctional nucleotides match TRBD2. The clonotype comes from an adult who received the AZD1222 COVID-19 vaccine. Sequenced here: peripheral blood, sampled 28 days after the second AZD1222 dose. The base sequence is TGTGCCAGTACCTTAGCGGGGGGGCACGAGCAGTACTTC. Translated, this is CASTLAGGHEQYF.